The 13 T cell receptor beta chains listed next were all sequenced from one sample in a study of memory CD4+ T cells and cytomegalovirus serostatus. Single viable CD3+CD4+CD8-CD45RO+ cells were sorted as the memory CD4+ T cells. The assay was immunoSEQ multiplex PCR, and TCRdb's table has in-frame clones only and misses some. This table holds 40,000 to 45,000 clones, less than 85% found once. Material: memory CD4+ T cells from blood. The receptors were gathered from an adult in good health and CMV-seronegative.

A few counts support this clone. The chain recombines TRBV2 with TRBJ1-1; no firm D call. The CDR3 covers 11 residues. Germline V gene sequence: CDR1 SNHLY, CDR2 FYNNEI. With 7 bases removed from V and 7 bases from J, the gap between germline ends came to 10 bases. CDR3 protein: CASIPGDEAFF. As DNA, the CDR3 is TGTGCCAGCATACCTGGGGATGAAGCTTTCTTT.

V gene TRBV28 combines with J gene TRBJ1-6; D is uncertain. Per germline, CDR1 MDHEN and CDR2 SYDVKM. This CDR3 is 12 amino acids long. Trimming shortened V by 7 bases and J by 8 bases, and 9 bases separated the two germline ends. The CDR3 sequence: CASKDIDSPLHF. CDR3 DNA sequence: TGTGCCAGCAAGGATATCGATTCACCCCTCCACTTT.

The table lists this clone with a count of one. The chain is built from TRBV5-1 and TRBJ1-1; D gene unclear. Germline CDR1 reads SGHRS; CDR2 reads YFSETQ. The V and J ends lost 3 bases and 6 bases respectively, with 12 bases between them. The CDR3 sequence is 13 residues long. The chain's CDR3 is CASSWRSGAEAFF. CDR3 DNA: TGCGCCAGCAGCTGGAGGAGCGGCGCTGAAGCTTTCTTT.

This clone counts as medium-sized (0.01 to 0.1%). The chain has TRBV6-5 and TRBJ1-5; no firm D call. Germline V gives CDR1 MNHEY, CDR2 SVGAGI. The CDR3 spans 14 residues. V gave up 6 bases and J gave up 4 bases, with 13 bases separating them. Here the CDR3 DNA reads TGTGCCAGCAGCAGGACCTATGGGAATCAGCCCCAGCATTTT. The encoded protein is CASSRTYGNQPQHF.

The chain uses TRBV11-3 and TRBJ2-2, with TRBD1 as a possible D gene (6 bases). The V end was cut by 5 bases, the J end by 6 bases, with 13 bases between. Germline V gene lookup returns CDR1 SGHNT and CDR2 YENEEA. The CDR3 runs to 14 residues. The CDR3 spells CASSHDRFAGELFF. The CDR3 DNA follows: TGTGCCAGCAGCCACGACAGGTTCGCCGGGGAGCTGTTTTTT.

This clone was seen a few times. The chain carries TRBV5-5 and TRBJ1-6; 9 bases agree with TRBD1. Losses at the gene ends were 3 bases for V and 7 bases for J; bases not matched to a gene: 2. The CDR3 consists of 14 residues. Germline V lookup: CDR1 SGHKS, CDR2 YYEKEE (reference sequence). CDR3: CASSSGQGNSPLHF. CDR3 nucleotides: TGTGCCAGCAGCTCAGGACAGGGGAATTCACCCCTCCACTTT.

This clone was detected a few times. The chain employs TRBV7-2 and TRBJ1-1, with D unresolved. This CDR3 is built from 15 residues. Trimming took off 2 bases at V and 1 base at J, with 11 bases between the two ends. Looked up from germline, CDR1 is SGHTA and CDR2 is FQGNSA. The CDR3 nucleotides read TGTGCCAGCAGCTTACCCCTACAGCAGAACACTGAAGCTTTCTTT. As protein: CASSLPLQQNTEAFF. Variable domain in full (rest from reference TRBV7-2 and TRBJ1-1): GAGVSQSPSNKVTEKGKDVELRCDPISGHTALYWYRQSLGQGLEFLIYFQGNSAPDKSGLPSDRFSAERTGGSVSTLTIQRTQQEDSAVYLCASSLPLQQNTEAFFGQGTRLTVV.

The chain recombines TRBV5-4 with TRBJ1-4; the D gene is possibly TRBD1 (5 bases). Per the germline V gene, CDR1 is SGHNT and CDR2 is YYREEE (reference sequence). The CDR3 loop spans 15 amino acids. The V gene lost 0 bases and the J gene lost 7 bases, with 13 bases spanning the gap. As DNA, the CDR3 is TGTGCCAGCAGCTTGGGGGGCGGAAGAGGTGAAAAACTGTTTTTT. Translating gives CASSLGGGRGEKLFF.

The chain combines TRBV2 with TRBJ2-7; TRBD2 agrees at 11 bases. The germline V gene has CDR1 SNHLY and CDR2 FYNNEI. The CDR3 totals 16 residues. V shed 3 bases, J shed 3 bases, and the junction held 7 bases outside the gene matches. The CDR3 is CASSETASGGLYEQYF. The CDR3 nucleotides are TGTGCCAGCAGTGAGACAGCTAGCGGGGGGCTCTACGAGCAGTACTTC.

The V and J genes are TRBV5-4 and TRBJ2-3, with D possibly matching TRBD1 (6 bases). Deletions cut 7 bases from V and 5 bases from J, with 14 bases between. The CDR3 is made up of 13 amino acids. Germline CDR1 SGHNT, CDR2 YYREEE (reference sequence). CDR3 coding DNA: TGTGCCAGCCGAAACAGGGTGGAAGATACGCAGTATTTT. It is translated as CASRNRVEDTQYF.

The CDR3, as DNA: TGTGCCAGCAGTTTTCAGGGTTATTATGGCTACACCTTC. Residues: CASSFQGYYGYTF. The rearrangement uses TRBV28 and TRBJ1-2; weak D call: TRBD1 (5 bases). V shed 3 bases and J shed 5 bases, with 10 bases lying between them. The CDR3 length is 13 residues. The germline V gene has CDR1 MDHEN and CDR2 SYDVKM.

CDR3 region: CASSPGRDNEQFF. CDR3 sequence (DNA): TGTGCCAGCTCACCCGGCAGGGACAATGAGCAGTTCTTC. V and J are TRBV18 and TRBJ2-1, with a tentative D call TRBD1 (5 bases). CDR1 is KGHSH and CDR2 is LQKENI in the germline V gene. The CDR3 has 13 residues. V gave up 3 bases and J gave up 5 bases, with 8 bases separating them.

This chain links TRBV5-4 with TRBJ1-4, with D possibly TRBD1 on 6 matching bases. Germline CDR1 is SGHNT and CDR2 is YYREEE (reference sequence). The CDR3 is 14 amino acids. Trimming left V 4 bases short and J 3 bases short, with 10 bases between. CDR3 protein: CASSPGQPNEKLFF. In DNA, the CDR3 is TGTGCCAGCAGCCCCGGACAGCCTAATGAAAAACTGTTTTTT.